These 26 T cell receptor beta chains share one sample of origin, sequenced in a study of molecular identifiers for immune sequencing clone quantification. TCRdb ran MiXCR on the PCR reads and lists one entry per CDR3 protein. The table shows some 680,000 distinct CDR3 sequences, with about 25% occurring only once. The sequencing input was naive CD8+ T cells from blood, with Jurkat cell RNA spiked in. The subset here: FACS-sorted CD8+CD4-CCR7+CD45RA+ naive T cells. The receptors were gathered from a human donor in good health. Some libraries in this study had Jurkat cell RNA spiked in.

This clonotype was picked up many times. The gene calls are TRBV2 and TRBJ1-2, with TRBD1 matching 7 bases. The V and J ends lost 4 bases and 3 bases, in that order; junction bases with no gene match: 5. Germline CDR1 reads SNHLY; CDR2 reads FYNNEI. The CDR3 runs 14 residues. The CDR3 is CASSGPTGHYGYTF. The DNA of the CDR3 is TGTGCCAGCAGTGGTCCGACAGGGCACTATGGCTACACCTTC.

This clonotype was seen ten or more times. The chain uses TRBV28 and TRBJ1-4, with D possibly matching TRBD1 (5 bases). The V end was cut by 3 bases, the J end by 6 bases, with 14 bases between. Germline CDR1 is MDHEN and CDR2 is SYDVKM. The CDR3 extends over 15 amino acids. This CDR3 reads CASSFDGGPDEKLFF. DNA of the CDR3: TGTGCCAGCAGTTTCGACGGGGGTCCTGATGAAAAACTGTTTTTT.

This clonotype was seen repeatedly, ten times or more. The genes are TRBV9 and TRBJ2-3; a possible D gene is TRBD1 (6 bases). Per the germline V gene, CDR1 is SGDLS and CDR2 is YYNGEE. The CDR3 sequence is 16 residues long. V shed 4 bases and J shed 0 bases, with 15 bases lying between them. The CDR3 region is CASSFRQVTSTDTQYF. CDR3 coding DNA: TGTGCCAGCAGCTTCCGACAGGTTACTAGCACAGATACGCAGTATTTT. The complete variable domain, with remaining parts taken from reference TRBV9 and TRBJ2-3, reads DSGVTQTPKHLITATGQRVTLRCSPRSGDLSVYWYQQSLDQGLQFLIQYYNGEERAKGNILERFSAQQFPDLHSELNLSSLELGDSALYFCASSFRQVTSTDTQYFGPGTRLTVL.

Notes on this clonotype: Since a much larger clone is just one base distant, this may be a read error. This chain links TRBV29-1 with TRBJ2-2; 12 nucleotides line up with TRBD1. Looked up from germline, CDR1 is SQVTM and CDR2 is ANQGSEA. The CDR3 contains 16 residues. CDR3 region: CGVGGQGASLTGELFF. The CDR3 DNA reads as TGCGGCGTTGGGGGACAGGGGGCTTCGCTCACCGGGGAGCTGTTTTTT.

This chain links TRBV20-1 with TRBJ2-1, with 9 nucleotides matching TRBD2. V lost 3 bases and J lost 8; bases outside the gene matches: 5. In germline, CDR1 is DFQATT, CDR2 SNEGSKA (reference sequence). This CDR3 comprises 13 residues. CDR3 protein: CSASLAGTYEQFF. CDR3 bases: TGCAGTGCTAGTCTAGCGGGGACCTATGAGCAGTTCTTC.

This clonotype was observed at least ten times. The rearrangement links TRBV28 to TRBJ1-5; D is perhaps TRBD1 (5 bases). V was shortened by 2 bases and J by 0 bases, with 14 bases between the two germline ends. Germline CDR1 and CDR2: MDHEN and SYDVKM. CDR3 size: 17 residues. The CDR3 reads CASSLEGGVYSNQPQHF. The CDR3 DNA reads TGTGCCAGCAGTTTAGAGGGAGGGGTATATAGCAATCAGCCCCAGCATTTT.

As concerns this clonotype: A single base separates this from a much larger clone, so it may be a read error. The chain is built from TRBV6-2 or TRBV6-3 and TRBJ1-1; D not certain. The CDR3 consists of 17 residues. The germline CDR1 and CDR2 sequences are MNHEY and SVGEGT. CDR3 coding DNA: TGTGCCAGCAGACGCGAGAAACTATCGAGGATGAACGCTGAAGCTTTCTTT. Encoded protein: CASRREKLSRMNAEAFF.

Concerning this clonotype: A much more abundant neighbour one base away suggests this may be a read error. J is TRBJ2-7 and V is TRBV6-2 or TRBV6-3; weak D call: TRBD2 (5 bases). This CDR3 comprises 13 residues. Germline V gene data show CDR1 as MNHEY and CDR2 as SVGEGT. The CDR3 loop reads CANSYGVDYEQYF. For the CDR3, the DNA is TGTGCCAACAGTTACGGGGTGGACTACGAGCAGTACTTC.

In its sample, this clonotype was seen many times. V usage is TRBV5-1 and J usage is TRBJ2-7, with 14 bases lining up with TRBD2. Germline V gene lookup returns CDR1 SGHRS and CDR2 YFSETQ. J was trimmed by 3 bases and V by 4 bases; bases with no gene match: 3. The CDR3 has 15 residues. CDR3 bases: TGCGCCAGCAGCGGGGGACTAGCGGGAGTCTACGAGCAGTACTTC. Protein: CASSGGLAGVYEQYF.

The sample holds many counts of this clonotype. V and J are TRBV20-1 and TRBJ2-7; D remains ambiguous. Germline lookup yields CDR1 DFQATT and CDR2 SNEGSKA (reference sequence). V lost 1 base and J lost 2, with 12 bases in between. The CDR3 totals 14 residues. CDR3: CSARGQVDPYEQYF. The DNA of the CDR3 is TGCAGTGCTAGAGGACAAGTGGATCCCTACGAGCAGTACTTC.

About this clonotype itself: This sequence may be a read error, since a much larger clone differs from it by one base. The J gene is TRBJ1-1, the V gene TRBV7-9; TRBD1 might be the D (6 bases). CDR3 size: 15 residues. V dropped 4 bases and J dropped 1 base, with 13 bases sitting between them. The germline V gene encodes CDR1 SEHNR and CDR2 FQNEAQ (reference sequence). CDR3 bases: TGTGCCAGCAGCTCAGTGAGGGGGAGGAACACTGAAGCTTTCTTT. This codes for CASSSVRGRNTEAFF.

On this clonotype: The junction departs from germline at one end; a sequencing error may be responsible. The rearrangement joins TRBV19 to TRBJ2-5; no clear D gene. The CDR3 loop spans 15 amino acids. Germline values: CDR1 LNHDA, CDR2 SQIVND (reference sequence). This CDR3 is CASSIDSADQEAQYF. CDR3 coding DNA: TGTGCCAGTAGTATAGATTCGGCAGACCAAGAGGCCCAGTACTTC. The full variable domain, its missing parts supplied by reference TRBV19 and TRBJ2-5, is DGGITQSPKYLFRKEGQNVTLSCEQNLNHDAMYWYRQDPGQGLRLIYYSQIVNDFQKGDIAEGYSVSREKKESFPLTVTSAQKNPTAFYLCASSIDSADQEAQYFGPGTRLLVL.

At least ten counts were recorded for this clonotype. This chain connects TRBV7-8 to TRBJ2-3; perhaps TRBD1 as D (6 bases). The V gene lost 5 bases and the J gene lost 2 bases, with 14 bases spanning the gap. Germline CDR1 and CDR2: SGHVS and FQNEAQ. This CDR3 region has 15 residues. CDR3 loop: CASSPRTAPTDTQYF. CDR3 bases: TGTGCCAGCAGCCCTCGGACAGCACCCACAGATACGCAGTATTTT.

This clonotype was picked up many times. This sequence joins TRBV7-9 and TRBJ2-5; D may correspond to TRBD1 or TRBD2 (5 bases each). Trimming cost V 1 base and J 3 bases, with 9 bases left between them. Per the germline V gene, CDR1 is SEHNR and CDR2 is FQNEAQ (reference sequence). There are 14 residues in the CDR3. CDR3 in DNA: TGTGCCAGCAGCTTAGGCGTGGGGGAAGAGACCCAGTACTTC. Amino acids: CASSLGVGEETQYF.

The sample holds a few counts of this clonotype. CDR3 sequence reads: CASRTTGFGNTGELFF. CDR3 in DNA: TGTGCCAGTAGAACCACAGGGTTTGGGAACACCGGGGAGCTGTTTTTT. The chain couples TRBV19 to TRBJ2-2; D possibly corresponds to TRBD1 (6 bases). The CDR3 totals 16 residues. CDR1 is LNHDA, CDR2 SQIVND, per germline (reference sequence). V shed 6 bases and J shed 1 base, with 15 bases lying between them.

Points on this clonotype: One base away lies a much larger clone, so this may be a sequencing read error. This chain joins TRBV7-2 and TRBJ2-5; no clear D. The germline V gene encodes CDR1 SGHTA and CDR2 FQGNSA. The CDR3 totals 15 residues. V lost 5 bases, J lost 5 bases, and 18 bases lay in between. For the CDR3, the DNA is TGTGCCAGCAGCCGTAAACCCACAGTAGGGGAGACCCAGTACTTC. Its translation: CASSRKPTVGETQYF.

The table lists this clonotype with a count of one. The rearrangement links TRBV19 to TRBJ2-7; 12 nucleotides line up with TRBD2. Trimming took 8 bases from V and 4 from J; bases not matched to a gene: 0. This CDR3 has 12 residues. Germline CDR1 and CDR2: LNHDA and SQIVND (reference sequence). CDR3 sequence: CASGLAGYEQYF. In DNA form, the CDR3 reads TGTGCCAGTGGACTAGCGGGGTACGAGCAGTACTTC.

Regarding this clonotype: Since the CDR3 does not end with the conserved phenylalanine or tryptophan, this likely comes from a read error. The CDR3 DNA is TGCGCCAGCAGCGGGGGGGGCTTTTCCTACGAGCAGTACCTC. Translated, it gives CASSGGGFSYEQYL. The rearrangement joins TRBV5-1 to TRBJ2-7; perhaps TRBD2 as D (7 bases). Trimming left V 4 bases short and J 1 base short, with 12 bases between. CDR1 is SGHRS, CDR2 YFSETQ, per germline. The CDR3 length is 14 residues.

V and J are TRBV4-3 and TRBJ2-7; TRBD2 aligns across 12 bases. Trimming cost V 3 bases and J 2 bases; bases outside gene matches: 5. In germline, CDR1 is LGHNA, CDR2 YSLEER. The CDR3 is made up of 16 amino acids. CDR3 sequence: CASSQGGLAGPYEQYF. The CDR3 DNA sequence: TGCGCCAGCAGCCAGGGCGGACTAGCGGGACCCTACGAGCAGTACTTC.

This clonotype was seen repeatedly, ten times or more. The rearrangement joins TRBV5-8 to TRBJ2-1, with D perhaps matching TRBD1 or TRBD2 (5 bases each). The CDR3 covers 14 residues. Looked up from germline, CDR1 is SGHTS and CDR2 is YDEGEE. Deletions cut 4 bases from V and 8 bases from J, with 16 bases between. CDR3 in DNA: TGTGCCAGCAGCAGAGGGGCAGGGTTGTATGAGCAGTTCTTC. Translation: CASSRGAGLYEQFF.

The table lists this clonotype with many counts. J is TRBJ2-1 and V is TRBV29-1; 10 bases map to TRBD2. The germline gives CDR1 SQVTM, CDR2 ANQGSEA. With 1 base clipped from V and 8 bases from J, the junction kept 8 bases outside the gene matches. The CDR3 spans 15 residues. In nucleotides, the CDR3 is TGCAGCGTTGAAGGAGCGGGAGGGCCTTTAGATGAGCAGTTCTTC. Its translation is CSVEGAGGPLDEQFF.

Of note for this clonotype: One junction end disagrees with the germline gene, perhaps due to a read error. V gene TRBV7-2 combines with J gene TRBJ2-3; 12 bases fit TRBD2. From germline, CDR1 is SGHTA and CDR2 FQGNSA. The CDR3 totals 18 residues. DNA for the CDR3: TGTGCCAGCAGCTTAGAGACTAGCGGGGGAACTAGCACAGGTACGCAGTATTTT. This codes for CASSLETSGGTSTGTQYF. The whole variable domain, remainder taken from reference TRBV7-2 and TRBJ2-3, is GAGVSQSPSNKVTEKGKDVELRCDPISGHTALYWYRQSLGQGLEFLIYFQGNSAPDKSGLPSDRFSAERTGGSVSTLTIQRTQQEDSAVYLCASSLETSGGTSTGTQYFGPGTRLTVL.

This clonotype came up many times. The genes are TRBV13 and TRBJ1-1; no firm D call. The ends were cut back, 8 bases at V and 4 bases at J, with 14 bases in the middle. CDR3 length: 13 amino acids. Germline V gene data show CDR1 as PRHDT and CDR2 as FYEKMQ (reference sequence). The DNA of the CDR3 is TGTGCCAGCGGTCCTGTCCGGGGCACTGAAGCTTTCTTT. Translated: CASGPVRGTEAFF.

This clonotype was picked up a small number of times. In nucleotides, the CDR3 is TGTGCCAGCAGTACCTCAGGACAGCTTCCTTACCTTGTGGGAGCGGGGACCGGGGAGCTGTTTTTT. It is translated as CASSTSGQLPYLVGAGTGELFF. The rearrangement joins TRBV6-2 or TRBV6-3 to TRBJ2-2, with D tentatively TRBD2 (7 bases). CDR1 and CDR2 (germline): MNHEY, SVGEGT. CDR3 length equals 22 residues. V lost 5 bases, J lost 5 bases, and 36 bases lay in between.

This chain uses TRBV4-3 with TRBJ2-7, with 9 nucleotides matching TRBD2. In germline, CDR1 is LGHNA, CDR2 YSLEER. V lost 3 bases and J lost 3; bases outside the gene matches: 12. This CDR3 has 17 residues. The CDR3 nucleotides read TGCGCCAGCAGCCATGACCTTAGCGGGGGACCCTTCTACGAGCAGTACTTC. It encodes CASSHDLSGGPFYEQYF.

The rearrangement uses TRBV11-2 and TRBJ2-7; 7 bases match TRBD2. J was trimmed by 6 bases and V by 3 bases; bases with no gene match: 5. This CDR3 is built from 13 residues. The germline V gene has CDR1 SGHAT and CDR2 FQNNGV. The CDR3 DNA reads TGTGCCAGCAGCTTGGCAACTAGCGCCGAGCAGTACTTC. It translates to CASSLATSAEQYF. Full variable domain (missing parts from reference TRBV11-2 and TRBJ2-7): EAGVAQSPRYKIIEKRQSVAFWCNPISGHATLYWYQQILGQGPKLLIQFQNNGVVDDSQLPKDRFSAERLKGVDSTLKIQPAKLEDSAVYLCASSLATSAEQYFGPGTRLTVT.